Detailed here is one T cell receptor (beta chain). Antigen: not known. CDR3 length equals 14 residues. Trimming removed 1 base at V and 4 bases at J, with 10 bases between. The germline V gene has CDR1 GTSNPN and CDR2 SVGIG (reference sequence). Separation from the roughly 600-subject first cohort characterized the roughly 110-subject validation cohort, to which the donors belonged. Profiled with immunoSEQ multiplex PCR; TCRdb holds only in-frame clones, not every one. The table has 300,000 to 450,000 clones, 86% seen once. These data originate in a study of cytomegalovirus exposure and HLA in healthy donors. Study findings and constraints: Reports credit the classifier with highly specific, highly sensitive diagnosis of cytomegalovirus status. In the 120 validation repertoires, just under 95% of cluster scores exceeded 0, per a later analysis.

The sample comprised PBMCs. This sequence was found in a woman younger than 35 in good health and CMV-seronegative. This chain joins TRBV30 and TRBJ1-4; no clear D gene. CDR3 sequence: CAWSGASINEKLFF. The CDR3 DNA reads as TGTGCCTGGAGTGGGGCGTCAATTAATGAAAAACTGTTTTTT. Filled out from reference TRBV30 and TRBJ1-4, the complete variable domain reads SQTIHQWPATLVQPVGSPLSLECTVEGTSNPNLYWYRQAAGRGLQLLFYSVGIGQISSEVPQNLSASRPQDRQFILSSKKLLLSDSGFYLCAWSGASINEKLFFGSGTQLSVL.